A single sample is the source of the 31 T cell receptor beta chains below, sequenced in a study of blood T cell repertoires in COVID-19 (dated by TCRdb to about 2020). Libraries were prepared through the immunoSEQ multiplex PCR assay. This is the immuneACCESS table as TCRdb keeps it, with only in-frame sequences that have V and J called. A part of the clones is gone; compared with another copy, unresolved V genes explain less than half, and the rest is unexplained. The sample includes roughly 75,000 clones, with around 80% observed a single time. The ten largest clones add up to more than 10% of the sample. Material for sequencing was peripheral blood. The receptors were gathered from a middle-aged man with COVID-19, enrolled during active disease.

The genes are TRBV7-2 and TRBJ2-1; tentative D call: TRBD1 (6 bases). Germline V gene lookup returns CDR1 SGHTA and CDR2 FQGNSA. Trimming left V 4 bases short and J 8 bases short, with 15 bases between. CDR3 length equals 14 residues. The chain's CDR3 is CASSSTWGHDEQFF. In DNA form, the CDR3 reads TGTGCCAGCAGCTCTACCTGGGGACATGATGAGCAGTTCTTC. The whole variable domain, filled in from reference TRBV7-2 and TRBJ2-1, reads GAGVSQSPSNKVTEKGKDVELRCDPISGHTALYWYRQSLGQGLEFLIYFQGNSAPDKSGLPSDRFSAERTGGSVSTLTIQRTQQEDSAVYLCASSSTWGHDEQFFGPGTRLTVL.

This clone was observed once. This chain links TRBV5-1 with TRBJ1-6, with D possibly being TRBD1 (6 bases). Per germline, CDR1 SGHRS and CDR2 YFSETQ. V lost 0 bases and J lost 10, with 11 bases in between. The CDR3 loop spans 14 amino acids. This chain's CDR3 is CASSLDRVGSPLHF. The DNA for the CDR3 is TGCGCCAGCAGCTTGGACAGGGTTGGATCACCCCTCCACTTT.

The V and J genes are TRBV30 and TRBJ1-3; 9 positions match TRBD1. The CDR3 has 15 amino acids. Germline V gene data show CDR1 as GTSNPN and CDR2 as SVGIG (reference sequence). V was clipped by 3 bases and J by 2 bases; unmatched bases: 5. The CDR3 region has the DNA TGTGCCTGGAGGAGGAGACAGGGGGCTGGAAACACCATATATTTT. This gives the protein CAWRRRQGAGNTIYF.

The chain has TRBV19 and TRBJ2-7, with 7 positions matching TRBD1. This CDR3 has 17 residues. CDR1 and CDR2 (germline): LNHDA, SQIVND (reference sequence). J gave up 3 bases and V 2 bases, and 13 bases lay outside the gene matches. The CDR3 spells CASSIMGGETGRYEQYF. CDR3 DNA: TGTGCCAGTAGTATAATGGGCGGAGAGACAGGGCGCTACGAGCAGTACTTC.

V usage is TRBV2 and J usage is TRBJ2-5, with 8 bases aligning to TRBD1. CDR3 length equals 13 residues. The junction had 3 bases not matched to a gene; V was cut back by 4 bases and J by 5 bases. CDR1 and CDR2 from the germline V gene are SNHLY and FYNNEI. CDR3 in amino acids: CASSAGQGETQYF. The DNA for the CDR3 is TGTGCCAGCAGTGCAGGACAGGGTGAGACCCAGTACTTC. Complete variable domain (other parts from reference TRBV2 and TRBJ2-5): EPEVTQTPSHQVTQMGQEVILRCVPISNHLYFYWYRQILGQKVEFLVSFYNNEISEKSEIFDDQFSVERPDGSNFTLKIRSTKLEDSAMYFCASSAGQGETQYFGPGTRLLVL.

The chain combines TRBV28 with TRBJ1-5, with D perhaps TRBD1 (6 bases). V lost 7 bases, J lost 2 bases, and 15 bases lay in between. Germline loops: CDR1 MDHEN, CDR2 SYDVKM. CDR3 length equals 15 residues. The CDR3 region has the DNA TGTGCCAGCATCTCCAGCGGGGGCGGCAATCAGCCCCAGCATTTT. Amino acid sequence: CASISSGGGNQPQHF.

This clone is a singleton in its sample. This chain joins TRBV6-1 and TRBJ1-2; D is unresolved. Deletions cut 2 bases from V and 2 bases from J, with 3 bases between. The CDR3 runs 12 residues. Germline CDR1 is MNHNS and CDR2 is SASEGT. CDR3 region: CASSELNYGYTF. The CDR3 DNA is TGTGCCAGCAGTGAACTAAACTATGGCTACACCTTC.

The chain joins TRBV7-2 to TRBJ1-3; no reliable D call. Looked up from germline, CDR1 is SGHTA and CDR2 is FQGNSA. The V end was cut by 3 bases, the J end by 2 bases, with 17 bases between. This CDR3 contains 17 residues. This CDR3 reads CASSFASGGLPGNTIYF. CDR3 nucleotide sequence: TGTGCCAGCAGCTTCGCGTCGGGAGGGCTTCCTGGAAACACCATATATTTT. Variable domain in full (rest from reference TRBV7-2 and TRBJ1-3): GAGVSQSPSNKVTEKGKDVELRCDPISGHTALYWYRQSLGQGLEFLIYFQGNSAPDKSGLPSDRFSAERTGGSVSTLTIQRTQQEDSAVYLCASSFASGGLPGNTIYFGEGSWLTVV.

This clone is a singleton in its sample. J is TRBJ2-2 and V is TRBV28; D perhaps matches TRBD1 (7 bases). From germline, CDR1 is MDHEN and CDR2 SYDVKM. CDR3 size: 17 residues. V was pared by 5 bases and J by 5 bases, with 21 bases between. The CDR3 loop reads CASSGRGVMSWTGELFF. The CDR3 DNA is TGTGCCAGCAGTGGCAGGGGGGTCATGTCGTGGACCGGGGAGCTGTTTTTT.

The CDR3 region has the DNA TGTGCCAGCAGCCAAGTTAGGAGTTCAAGGGAGCAGTACTTC. Its protein is CASSQVRSSREQYF. The chain is built from TRBV14 and TRBJ2-7, with no clear D. The ends were cut back, 1 base at V and 7 bases at J, with 14 bases in the middle. This CDR3 has 14 residues. Looked up from germline, CDR1 is SGHDN and CDR2 is FVKESK.

V is TRBV5-1 and J is TRBJ2-2; 7 positions match TRBD1. The CDR3 length is 15 residues. CDR1 and CDR2 (germline): SGHRS, YFSETQ. V was clipped by 3 bases and J by 2 bases; unmatched bases: 4. The CDR3 sequence: CASSSGQDNTGELFF. DNA for the CDR3: TGCGCCAGCAGCTCCGGACAGGACAACACCGGGGAGCTGTTTTTT.

The chain combines TRBV5-1 with TRBJ2-2, with TRBD1 as a possible D gene (5 bases). The CDR3 sequence is 15 residues long. The germline V gene encodes CDR1 SGHRS and CDR2 YFSETQ. V was cut by 4 bases and J by 6 bases, with 16 bases left in between. The CDR3 protein is CASSAREIGAGELFF. In DNA, the CDR3 is TGCGCCAGCAGCGCCAGGGAAATTGGCGCCGGGGAGCTGTTTTTT.

The rearrangement links TRBV4-2 to TRBJ2-5; TRBD1 might be the D (5 bases). CDR3 length equals 15 residues. Germline CDR1 is LGHNA and CDR2 is YNFKEQ. The V end was cut by 1 base, the J end by 4 bases, with 13 bases between. The CDR3 DNA reads TGTGCCAGCAGCCAAGTCGCGCAGGGTGGAGAGACCCAGTACTTC. Protein: CASSQVAQGGETQYF.

The chain joins TRBV7-6 to TRBJ2-1; 8 positions agree with TRBD2. CDR1 SGHVS and CDR2 FNYEAQ come from the germline V gene. Losses at the gene ends were 6 bases for V and 0 bases for J; bases not matched to a gene: 13. This CDR3 has 18 amino acids. The CDR3 bases are TGTGCCAGCAGTCGAGAGACTAGCGTTTTATCCTCCTACAATGAGCAGTTCTTC. Amino acid sequence: CASSRETSVLSSYNEQFF.

The chain combines TRBV5-4 with TRBJ1-1; D may be TRBD1 (6 bases). The CDR3 sequence is 16 residues long. Germline V gives CDR1 SGHNT, CDR2 YYREEE (reference sequence). Trimming shortened V by 0 bases and J by 3 bases, and 15 bases separated the two germline ends. The CDR3 DNA follows: TGTGCCAGCAGCTTGGTGGGGGGGGCGTGGGACACTGAAGCTTTCTTT. It specifies CASSLVGGAWDTEAFF. The whole variable domain, remainder taken from reference TRBV5-4 and TRBJ1-1, is ETGVTQSPTHLIKTRGQQVTLRCSSQSGHNTVSWYQQALGQGPQFIFQYYREEENGRGNFPPRFSGLQFPNYSSELNVNALELDDSALYLCASSLVGGAWDTEAFFGQGTRLTVV.

The chain recombines TRBV4-1 with TRBJ1-3, with 12 bases that match TRBD1. Germline values: CDR1 MGHRA, CDR2 YSYEKL. The CDR3 consists of 20 residues. J gave up 0 bases and V 4 bases, and 13 bases lay outside the gene matches. The CDR3, as DNA: TGCGCCAGCAGCCCCAGTCCCGGGACAGGGGGCCTTCTCTCTGGAAACACCATATATTTT. The encoded protein is CASSPSPGTGGLLSGNTIYF.

The chain joins TRBV3-1 (or the pseudogene TRBV3-2) to TRBJ2-5, with 8 nucleotides matching TRBD1. This CDR3 is built from 14 residues. Trimming at V came to 6 bases and at J to 2 bases, leaving 5 bases not matched to a gene. Germline V gene lookup returns CDR1 LGHDT and CDR2 YNNKEL (reference sequence). The CDR3 reads CASSRDRRQETQYF. DNA for the CDR3: TGTGCCAGCAGTCGGGACAGGAGACAAGAGACCCAGTACTTC.

As concerns this clone: A read error may produce the germline difference seen at one junction end. The chain carries TRBV2 and TRBJ2-1; 7 nucleotides line up with TRBD1. This CDR3 is built from 15 residues. Germline values: CDR1 SNHLY, CDR2 FYNNEI. CDR3 sequence reads: CASRPGQVSNNEQFF. The CDR3 DNA sequence: TGTGCCAGCAGACCTGGACAGGTCTCCAACAATGAGCAGTTCTTC.

This clone was seen a handful of times. The chain joins TRBV28 to TRBJ2-7, with D hard to call. Between the trimmed V and J ends, which lost 4 bases and 0 bases, there was a span of 4 bases. CDR3 size: 12 residues. Looked up from germline, CDR1 is MDHEN and CDR2 is SYDVKM. As DNA, the CDR3 is TGTGCCAGCAGTTCCATCTCCTACGAGCAGTACTTC. It codes for CASSSISYEQYF. The full variable domain, completed using reference TRBV28 and TRBJ2-7, is DVKVTQSSRYLVKRTGEKVFLECVQDMDHENMFWYRQDPGLGLRLIYFSYDVKMKEKGDIPEGYSVSREKKERFSLILESASTNQTSMYLCASSSISYEQYFGPGTRLTVT.

This clone was picked up one time. V gene TRBV10-1 combines with J gene TRBJ2-1; TRBD2 matches 7 bases. This CDR3 region has 16 residues. V lost 6 bases, J lost 2 bases, and 10 bases stayed unmatched. Germline CDR1 is WNHNN and CDR2 is SYGVQD (reference sequence). DNA for the CDR3: TGCGCCAGCAGCGCCCTGACTAGCTATGCCTACAATGAGCAGTTCTTC. Translated, it gives CASSALTSYAYNEQFF.

The V call is TRBV3-1 (or the pseudogene TRBV3-2), the J call TRBJ1-6, with no clear D. V lost 4 bases and J lost 7, with 5 bases in between. The CDR3 is made up of 12 amino acids. Per the germline V gene, CDR1 is LGHDT and CDR2 is YNNKEL (reference sequence). The CDR3 bases are TGTGCCAGCAGCCTAATAAATTCACCCCTCCACTTT. Its protein product is CASSLINSPLHF.

The V gene is TRBV5-4, the J gene TRBJ1-1; the D is unclear. Per the germline V gene, CDR1 is SGHNT and CDR2 is YYREEE (reference sequence). The CDR3 is 14 residues long. V lost 4 bases, J lost 3 bases, and 13 bases lay in between. CDR3 protein: CASSPTTGDTEAFF. Here the CDR3 DNA reads TGTGCCAGCAGCCCGACAACGGGAGACACTGAAGCTTTCTTT.

The chain carries TRBV20-1 and TRBJ1-5; no firm D call. Trimming left V 3 bases short and J 0 bases short, with 9 bases between. The CDR3 loop spans 14 amino acids. Looked up from germline, CDR1 is DFQATT and CDR2 is SNEGSKA (reference sequence). CDR3 bases: TGCAGTGCTAGTTTATCTTATAGCAATCAGCCCCAGCATTTT. Protein: CSASLSYSNQPQHF.

The V call is TRBV6-5, the J call TRBJ1-1; D ambiguous. CDR3 length: 13 residues. Germline loops: CDR1 MNHEY, CDR2 SVGAGI. With 8 bases removed from V and 7 bases from J, the gap between germline ends came to 17 bases. The CDR3 reads CASSVDMPHEAFF. The CDR3 region has the DNA TGTGCCAGCTCGGTAGATATGCCCCATGAAGCTTTCTTT.

This chain connects TRBV6-2 or TRBV6-3 to TRBJ2-7; possibly TRBD2 for D (5 bases). CDR1 is MNHEY and CDR2 is SVGEGT in the germline V gene. Trimming pared 0 bases from V and 2 bases from J, leaving 14 bases between. This CDR3 region has 16 residues. CDR3 amino acids: CASSYSGGLGTYEQYF. The CDR3 DNA is TGTGCCAGCAGTTACTCCGGCGGACTGGGTACCTACGAGCAGTACTTC.

For the CDR3, the DNA is TGTGCCTGGAGTCGGTTAGCAGCCGGGGAGCTGTTTTTT. This gives the protein CAWSRLAAGELFF. V gene TRBV30 combines with J gene TRBJ2-2; no firm D call. The germline gives CDR1 GTSNPN, CDR2 SVGIG (reference sequence). Trimming removed 2 bases at V and 6 bases at J, with 10 bases between. The CDR3 loop spans 13 amino acids.

The V call is TRBV18, the J call TRBJ2-3; possibly TRBD2 for D (6 bases). With 6 bases removed from V and 4 bases from J, the gap between germline ends came to 11 bases. The CDR3 runs to 13 residues. CDR1 is KGHSH and CDR2 is LQKENI in the germline V gene. The chain's CDR3 is CASSPPGADTQYF. The DNA of the CDR3 is TGTGCCAGCTCGCCTCCGGGAGCAGATACGCAGTATTTT. The entire variable domain, with the rest obtained from reference TRBV18 and TRBJ2-3, is as follows: NAGVMQNPRHLVRRRGQEARLRCSPMKGHSHVYWYRQLPEEGLKFMVYLQKENIIDESGMPKERFSAEFPKEGPSILRIQQVVRGDSAAYFCASSPPGADTQYFGPGTRLTVL.

The rearrangement uses TRBV27 and TRBJ2-1; 9 bases agree with TRBD1. J lost 6 bases, V lost 5 bases, and 8 bases had no gene match. The germline gives CDR1 MNHEY, CDR2 SMNVEV (reference sequence). The CDR3 is made up of 15 amino acids. CDR3 sequence reads: CASSLRQGEANEQFF. The CDR3 coding sequence is TGTGCCAGCAGTCTGCGACAGGGGGAGGCCAATGAGCAGTTCTTC.

The rearrangement uses TRBV9 and TRBJ2-5, with TRBD2 matching 9 bases. V dropped 3 bases and J dropped 7; count of bases not matched to a gene: 19. This CDR3 spans 18 amino acids. Germline loops: CDR1 SGDLS, CDR2 YYNGEE. CDR3 sequence reads: CASSEGVAGARSHGTQYF. The CDR3 nucleotides are TGTGCCAGCAGCGAAGGGGTAGCGGGAGCCCGATCCCACGGGACCCAGTACTTC.

V is TRBV27 and J is TRBJ2-1; D is perhaps TRBD1 (6 bases). V lost 1 base to trimming and J lost 7 bases, with 17 bases between them. Germline CDR1 is MNHEY and CDR2 is SMNVEV (reference sequence). This CDR3 region has 16 residues. This chain's CDR3 is CASSLLSRGLGNEQFF. The CDR3 bases are TGTGCCAGCAGTTTATTGTCCAGGGGTCTTGGGAATGAGCAGTTCTTC.

The rearrangement links TRBV18 to TRBJ2-7, with D perhaps matching TRBD1 (6 bases). V shed 4 bases and J shed 5 bases, with 6 bases lying between them. The CDR3 totals 11 residues. CDR1 is KGHSH and CDR2 is LQKENI in the germline V gene. The CDR3 loop reads CASSQGDEQYF. The CDR3 nucleotides read TGTGCCAGCTCACAGGGGGACGAGCAGTACTTC.